This entry is about one TCR beta chain. Its specificity is not known. Sequenced by immunoSEQ multiplex PCR; TCRdb stores in-frame clones only, minus some. Of approximately 74,000 clones listed, 65% to 80% are singletons. Viral peptide pool expansion of antigen-specific CD4+ T cells preceded sequencing in the ViraFEST assay. After roughly 9 days in culture, the CD4+ T cells were isolated. None of these healthy vaccinees had been infected with SARS-CoV-2 before vaccination. These data belong to a study of vaccination effects on CD4 cells after COVID-19. The V and J ends lost 6 bases and 0 bases respectively, with 12 bases between them. Germline V gene lookup returns CDR1 MNHEY and CDR2 SVGEGT. The CDR3 contains 14 residues.

The chain uses TRBV6-2 or TRBV6-3 and TRBJ2-7, with a tentative D call TRBD1 (6 bases). The source material was CD4+ T cells from PBMCs cultured with HCoV-NL63 spike peptides, sampled before COVID-19 vaccination. The sequence was collected from a human donor who received a COVID-19 vaccine. The CDR3 DNA is TGTGCCAGCAGCGGGACACTTATCTCCTACGAGCAGTACGTC. Its translation is CASSGTLISYEQYV.